A single sample gave rise to the 25 T cell receptor beta chains below, sequenced in a study of T cell responses to AZD1222 COVID-19 vaccine. Repertoires were generated with immunoSEQ multiplex PCR, while TCRdb's copy carries only in-frame clones and drops some. The sample carries around 70,000 clones, approximately 90% recorded once. Sequencing used peripheral blood, obtained 28 days after the second AZD1222 dose. The source of these receptors is an adult who received the AZD1222 COVID-19 vaccine.

V is TRBV6-6 and J is TRBJ1-2; tentatively, D is TRBD1 (6 bases). The length of the CDR3 is 14 residues. Germline CDR1 is MNHNY and CDR2 is SVGAGI (reference sequence). V gave up 3 bases and J gave up 8 bases, with 16 bases separating them. The CDR3: CASSYIQGGEGYTF. CDR3 DNA: TGTGCCAGCAGTTATATACAGGGTGGAGAGGGCTACACCTTC.

The chain recombines TRBV6-2 or TRBV6-3 with TRBJ1-5, with TRBD1 as a possible D gene (6 bases). V was trimmed by 6 bases and J by 3 bases, leaving 15 bases between them. The CDR3 runs 15 residues. CDR1 is MNHEY, CDR2 SVGEGT, per germline. As DNA, the CDR3 is TGTGCCAGCAGATACAGGGAAATTGTCAATCAGCCCCAGCATTTT. The encoded protein is CASRYREIVNQPQHF.

The chain employs TRBV10-3 and TRBJ1-1, with D uncertain. The CDR3 is 13 residues long. V gave up 2 bases and J gave up 4 bases, with 8 bases separating them. CDR1 is ENHRY and CDR2 is SYGVKD in the germline V gene. The CDR3 sequence is CAISEAAGTEAFF. CDR3 coding DNA: TGTGCCATCAGTGAGGCGGCTGGCACTGAAGCTTTCTTT.

The chain uses TRBV18 and TRBJ1-2, with 7 bases matching TRBD1. The germline CDR1 and CDR2 sequences are KGHSH and LQKENI. The trim removed 4 bases at V and 3 bases at J, leaving 2 bases unmatched. The CDR3 runs to 13 residues. This chain's CDR3 is CASSLGGDYGYTF. The DNA of the CDR3 is TGTGCCAGCTCACTAGGGGGCGACTATGGCTACACCTTC.

The chain couples TRBV2 to TRBJ2-7; no reliable D call. Per the germline V gene, CDR1 is SNHLY and CDR2 is FYNNEI. Trimming left V 8 bases short and J 0 bases short, with 8 bases between. The CDR3 extends over 12 amino acids. The chain's CDR3 is CASGRISYEQYF. CDR3 DNA: TGTGCCAGCGGTCGTATCTCCTACGAGCAGTACTTC.

The gene calls are TRBV14 and TRBJ1-2, with D possibly matching TRBD1 (6 bases). The length of the CDR3 is 14 residues. CDR1 is SGHDN, CDR2 FVKESK, per germline. V was clipped by 1 base and J by 4 bases, with 10 bases between them. CDR3 sequence (DNA): TGTGCCAGCAGCCAAGCCCGAGGGGGCTATGGCTACACCTTC. Encoded protein: CASSQARGGYGYTF.

The gene calls are TRBV7-2 and TRBJ2-1; D not resolved. CDR3 length equals 15 residues. V lost 1 base to trimming and J lost 13 bases, with 20 bases between them. Germline CDR1 SGHTA, CDR2 FQGNSA. CDR3 coding DNA: TGTGCCAGCAGCTTAGTCGCTACTCCCCCCGGCCACCAGTTCTTC. It yields the protein CASSLVATPPGHQFF.

V usage is TRBV11-2 and J usage is TRBJ1-2; D unresolved. This CDR3 contains 13 residues. Per the germline V gene, CDR1 is SGHAT and CDR2 is FQNNGV. V lost 6 bases to trimming and J lost 5 bases, with 13 bases between them. CDR3 DNA: TGTGCCAGCAGTCGAACCCAACTATATGGCTACACCTTC. This encodes CASSRTQLYGYTF.

The count of this clone is one. The rearrangement links TRBV19 to TRBJ1-2; D possibly corresponds to TRBD1 (6 bases). In germline, CDR1 is LNHDA, CDR2 SQIVND (reference sequence). V shed 3 bases and J shed 0 bases, with 14 bases lying between them. This CDR3 has 16 amino acids. Here the CDR3 reads CASSISGTSSNYGYTF. The CDR3 coding sequence is TGTGCCAGTAGTATTTCCGGGACAAGCTCTAACTATGGCTACACCTTC.

The rearrangement joins TRBV19 to TRBJ2-3; D is possibly TRBD2 (5 bases). This CDR3 is 12 amino acids long. V gave up 6 bases and J gave up 5 bases, with 9 bases separating them. CDR1 is LNHDA and CDR2 is SQIVND in the germline V gene (reference sequence). In DNA, the CDR3 is TGTGCCAGTAGCACTAGGGAAGATACGCAGTATTTT. Protein: CASSTREDTQYF. The full variable domain, in which reference TRBV19 and TRBJ2-3 provide the parts outside the CDR3, is DGGITQSPKYLFRKEGQNVTLSCEQNLNHDAMYWYRQDPGQGLRLIYYSQIVNDFQKGDIAEGYSVSREKKESFPLTVTSAQKNPTAFYLCASSTREDTQYFGPGTRLTVL.

The sample holds a few counts of this clone. For the CDR3, the DNA is TGTGCCAGCTCATCGGGACGGGGGATGAACACTGAAGCTTTCTTT. Protein: CASSSGRGMNTEAFF. The rearrangement joins TRBV18 to TRBJ1-1; weak D call: TRBD1 (5 bases). From germline, CDR1 is KGHSH and CDR2 LQKENI. Between the trimmed V and J ends, which lost 5 bases and 0 bases, there was a span of 13 bases. CDR3 length: 15 amino acids.

The chain links TRBV2 to TRBJ1-3; D gene uncertain. Germline CDR1 reads SNHLY; CDR2 reads FYNNEI. The CDR3 extends over 16 amino acids. V lost 7 bases, J lost 0 bases, and 16 bases lay in between. DNA for the CDR3: TGTGCCAGCAATCTGGGTGACGGGAGCTCTGGAAACACCATATATTTT. It codes for CASNLGDGSSGNTIYF.

This clone was seen only a few times. This chain connects TRBV20-1 to TRBJ2-3; TRBD2 aligns across 7 bases. CDR3 size: 13 residues. V trimming: 3 bases; J trimming: 0 bases; junction bases outside the gene matches: 0. The germline V gene has CDR1 DFQATT and CDR2 SNEGSKA (reference sequence). In nucleotides, the CDR3 is TGCAGTGCTAGTAGCGGGAGCACAGATACGCAGTATTTT. Translating it yields CSASSGSTDTQYF.

The chain carries TRBV12-3 or TRBV12-4 and TRBJ1-1; D perhaps matches TRBD1 (5 bases). The CDR3 covers 13 residues. The germline V and J ends were trimmed by 3 bases and 5 bases, with 10 bases remaining between them. This chain's CDR3 is CASSFGRDTEAFF. The DNA of the CDR3 is TGTGCCAGCAGTTTCGGCAGGGATACTGAAGCTTTCTTT.

A few counts support this clone. V gene TRBV6-4 combines with J gene TRBJ2-5; 7 bases agree with TRBD2. J gave up 5 bases and V 6 bases, and 12 bases lay outside the gene matches. The CDR3 spans 15 residues. Germline V gene lookup returns CDR1 MRHNA and CDR2 SNTAGT. The CDR3 sequence is CASSASGGGGETQYF. In nucleotides, the CDR3 is TGTGCCAGCAGCGCTAGCGGAGGAGGCGGGGAGACCCAGTACTTC.

This sequence joins TRBV27 and TRBJ1-5, with D uncertain. Germline V CDR1 and CDR2: MNHEY, SMNVEV (reference sequence). V lost 6 bases and J 1 base, leaving 10 bases between the germline ends. This CDR3 comprises 14 residues. The CDR3 loop reads CASSEGWSNQPQHF. The DNA for the CDR3 is TGTGCCAGCAGCGAGGGTTGGAGCAATCAGCCCCAGCATTTT.

This clone has a handful of counts. This chain links TRBV5-1 with TRBJ2-1, with D possibly matching TRBD2 (6 bases). The CDR3 has 11 amino acids. The V end lost 1 base, the J end lost 12 bases, and 8 bases lay between the germline ends. The germline gives CDR1 SGHRS, CDR2 YFSETQ. The DNA for the CDR3 is TGCGCCAGCAGCTTGAGGGACTGGCAGTTCTTC. Amino acid sequence: CASSLRDWQFF.

The chain recombines TRBV14 with TRBJ1-2, with no clear D. The germline gives CDR1 SGHDN, CDR2 FVKESK. This CDR3 is 13 amino acids long. The V and J ends lost 2 bases and 6 bases respectively, with 10 bases between them. CDR3: CASSQRSTNGYTF. DNA for the CDR3: TGTGCCAGCAGCCAAAGGAGCACAAATGGCTACACCTTC.

This clone has just a few counts. This rearrangement joins TRBV12-3 or TRBV12-4 to TRBJ2-2, with D perhaps matching TRBD1 or TRBD2 (5 bases each). The CDR3 loop spans 13 amino acids. Trimming took 3 bases from V and 6 from J, leaving 8 bases between them. The CDR3, as DNA: TGTGCCAGCAGTTTTTCGGGGCCCGGGGAGCTGTTTTTT. Encoded protein: CASSFSGPGELFF.

The sample holds many counts of this clone. The V gene is TRBV6-6, the J gene TRBJ2-7; either TRBD1 or TRBD2 may supply D (7 bases each). Germline V gene data show CDR1 as MNHNY and CDR2 as SVGAGI (reference sequence). This CDR3 spans 16 amino acids. V dropped 8 bases and J dropped 0 bases, with 20 bases sitting between them. The CDR3 loop reads CASERGGQRTSYEQYF. In DNA form, the CDR3 reads TGTGCCAGCGAAAGGGGGGGACAGCGCACCTCCTACGAGCAGTACTTC.

V gene TRBV30 combines with J gene TRBJ1-4; 9 bases agree with TRBD1. The CDR3 is made up of 13 amino acids. J gave up 5 bases and V 4 bases, and 2 bases lay outside the gene matches. CDR1 is GTSNPN, CDR2 SVGIG, per germline (reference sequence). CDR3 coding DNA: TGTGCCTGGAATGACAGGGGGAATGAAAAACTGTTTTTT. Its protein product is CAWNDRGNEKLFF.

This chain joins TRBV12-3 or TRBV12-4 and TRBJ1-3; TRBD1 is a possible D gene (6 bases). The CDR3 has 13 residues. V shed 6 bases and J shed 4 bases, with 10 bases lying between them. In DNA form, the CDR3 reads TGTGCCAGCAGACAGGGAGGAGGAAACACCATATATTTT. Amino acid sequence: CASRQGGGNTIYF.

The chain has TRBV3-1 (or the pseudogene TRBV3-2) and TRBJ1-2, with a tentative D call TRBD1 (6 bases). CDR3 length equals 17 residues. Germline values: CDR1 LGHDT, CDR2 YNNKEL (reference sequence). With 3 bases removed from V and 3 bases from J, the gap between germline ends came to 20 bases. In DNA form, the CDR3 reads TGTGCCAGCAGCCAGGGAGCGGGGGGCCCCGGGGACTATGGCTACACCTTC. Residues: CASSQGAGGPGDYGYTF.

The V and J genes are TRBV6-5 and TRBJ1-4, with 7 bases lining up with TRBD1. There are 15 residues in the CDR3. After removal of 6 bases from V and 4 bases from J, the junction contained 8 bases not matched to a gene. Germline lookup yields CDR1 MNHEY and CDR2 SVGAGI. The CDR3 coding sequence is TGTGCCAGCAGCGACAGGGACAGAGATAATGAAAAACTGTTTTTT. Amino acid sequence: CASSDRDRDNEKLFF.

The rearrangement joins TRBV6-5 to TRBJ1-5; D is possibly TRBD1 (5 bases). Germline loops: CDR1 MNHEY, CDR2 SVGAGI. V was cut by 6 bases and J by 4 bases, with 16 bases left in between. This CDR3 region has 15 residues. In DNA, the CDR3 is TGTGCCAGCAGCAGAGCGTCGCAGGGTAATCAGCCCCAGCATTTT. Amino acids: CASSRASQGNQPQHF.